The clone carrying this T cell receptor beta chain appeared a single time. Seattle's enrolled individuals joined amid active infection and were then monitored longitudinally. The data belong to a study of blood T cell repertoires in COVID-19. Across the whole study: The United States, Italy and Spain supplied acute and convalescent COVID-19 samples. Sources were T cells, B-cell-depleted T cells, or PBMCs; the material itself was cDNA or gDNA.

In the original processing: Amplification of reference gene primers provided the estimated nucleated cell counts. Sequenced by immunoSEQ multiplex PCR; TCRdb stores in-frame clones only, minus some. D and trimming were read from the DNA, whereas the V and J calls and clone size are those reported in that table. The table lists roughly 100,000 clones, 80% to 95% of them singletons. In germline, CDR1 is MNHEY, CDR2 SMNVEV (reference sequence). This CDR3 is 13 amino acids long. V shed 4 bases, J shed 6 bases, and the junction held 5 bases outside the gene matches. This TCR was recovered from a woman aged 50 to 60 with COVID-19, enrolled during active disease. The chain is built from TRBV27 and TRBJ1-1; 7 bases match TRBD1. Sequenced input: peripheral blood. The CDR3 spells CASSWTGNPEAFF. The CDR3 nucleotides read TGTGCCAGCAGTTGGACAGGAAATCCTGAAGCTTTCTTT.